The 5 T cell receptor beta chains listed next were all sequenced from one sample in a study of OX40 agonist ivuxolimab in advanced cancers. Profiling relied on immunoSEQ multiplex PCR, and the TCRdb table lists in-frame clones only, not all of them. In the table there are 70,000 to 95,000 clones, 88% of which are singletons. The specimen comprised CD4+ or CD8+ T cells sorted from blood, sampled in a trial of the OX40 agonist ivuxolimab. The receptors were gathered from an adult with an advanced solid tumor such as melanoma, head and neck, liver or kidney cancer.

This clone was seen only a few times. The chain employs TRBV30 and TRBJ1-4; weak D call: TRBD1 (6 bases). This CDR3 is built from 14 residues. V dropped 3 bases and J dropped 7 bases, with 15 bases sitting between them. Per the germline V gene, CDR1 is GTSNPN and CDR2 is SVGIG (reference sequence). CDR3 nucleotide sequence: TGTGCCTGGAGCCGCGGGGGGGCGAGTGAAAAACTGTTTTTT. It codes for CAWSRGGASEKLFF.

This chain connects TRBV28 to TRBJ1-3, with 10 bases identical to TRBD1. Germline V gives CDR1 MDHEN, CDR2 SYDVKM. The CDR3 has 18 amino acids. The J segment lost 0 bases and the V segment lost 1 base, leaving 6 bases of the junction unmatched. The CDR3 DNA is TGTGCCAGCAGTTTATTTTATGGGACAGGGGACTCTGGAAACACCATATATTTT. This translates into CASSLFYGTGDSGNTIYF.

This chain joins TRBV27 and TRBJ2-3; TRBD2 matches 8 bases. CDR1 MNHEY and CDR2 SMNVEV come from the germline V gene (reference sequence). J gave up 5 bases and V 6 bases, and 10 bases lay outside the gene matches. This CDR3 has 15 amino acids. CDR3 bases: TGTGCCAGCAGCAAAGCGGGAGAGGGGGGAGATACGCAGTATTTT. Its protein product is CASSKAGEGGDTQYF.

The CDR3 region has the DNA TGTGCCAGCAGCCTCCGGGGGACTAATGAAAAACTGTTTTTT. It is translated as CASSLRGTNEKLFF. This sequence joins TRBV5-6 and TRBJ1-4; TRBD1 might be the D (5 bases). CDR1 and CDR2 (germline): SGHDT, YYEEEE. Trimming pared 4 bases from V and 2 bases from J, leaving 9 bases between. CDR3 length equals 14 residues.

This clone appeared once. The genes are TRBV5-1 and TRBJ1-4; D remains ambiguous. The V gene lost 4 bases and the J gene lost 0 bases, with 10 bases spanning the gap. This CDR3 is built from 15 residues. Germline loops: CDR1 SGHRS, CDR2 YFSETQ. The CDR3 sequence: CASSRVGSTNEKLFF. DNA for the CDR3: TGCGCCAGCAGCAGGGTGGGGTCAACTAATGAAAAACTGTTTTTT.